This T cell receptor (beta chain) was recovered during a study of cytomegalovirus exposure and HLA in healthy donors. General study findings and limits: The study labeled 180 or so TCR beta chains cytomegalovirus-associated.

Turning to this clone: Its matching antigen is unknown.

Germline assignment: CDR1 SGHRS and CDR2 YFSETQ. This CDR3 is 16 amino acids long. V trimming: 4 bases; J trimming: 0 bases; junction bases outside the gene matches: 5. The study ran its PCR with 60 Vbeta and 13 Jbeta primers. Methods used by the authors: Roughly 11 million shared chains were among the about 80 million unique TCR beta chains that a later analysis counted. Clones were read by immunoSEQ multiplex PCR, and TCRdb kept only the in-frame ones, dropping some. The V and J calls and the clone size are those of that table, but D and trimming were determined from the DNA. The table records some 150,000 clones, approximately 80% of them present only once. This cohort consisted of healthy bone marrow donors.

The sequencing input was PBMCs. The source is a man aged 25 to 40 in good health and CMV-seropositive. The rearrangement links TRBV5-1 to TRBJ2-1, with 9 nucleotides matching TRBD1. The DNA of the CDR3 is TGCGCCAGCAGCCTTCGGACAGGGGCCTCCTACAATGAGCAGTTCTTC. Residues: CASSLRTGASYNEQFF. The entire variable domain, with the rest obtained from reference TRBV5-1 and TRBJ2-1, is as follows: KAGVTQTPRYLIKTRGQQVTLSCSPISGHRSVSWYQQTPGQGLQFLFEYFSETQRNKGNFPGRFSGRQFSNSRSEMNVSTLELGDSALYLCASSLRTGASYNEQFFGPGTRLTVL.